The 6 T cell receptor beta chains listed next were all sequenced from one sample in a study of vaccination and CD4 T cells after COVID-19 (dated by TCRdb to 2022 to 2024). The treatment or condition label of this sample denotes: roughly ten-day PBMC culture with coronavirus spike peptide pools or control peptides (ViraFEST assay). Libraries were built with PCR. The sequencer was an Illumina iSeq 100. DNA from cultured CD4+ T cells was subjected to TCR sequencing with the Oncomine TCR Beta short-read assay at the Johns Hopkins FTIC core. Using fastp trimming at Q25 and MiXCR clonotype assembly, TCRdb reanalyzed the public sequencing data and kept in-frame beta chains. Entries are consolidated by CDR3 protein sequence, retaining the most common genes and DNA. Across this sample there are 15,000 or so distinct CDR3 sequences, with roughly 50% seen only once. The ten largest clones represent less than 7.5% of the sample.

Antigens of these TCRs are unknown. The specimen sequenced was CD4+ T cells from blood, cultured in vitro. The receptors originated from a human donor who had recovered from COVID-19.

Only a few counts were recorded for this clonotype. The rearrangement links TRBV20-1 to TRBJ2-1; 7 bases line up with TRBD2. V lost 0 bases and J lost 16; bases outside the gene matches: 12. The CDR3 loop spans 13 amino acids. Germline lookup yields CDR1 DFQATT and CDR2 SNEGSKA (reference sequence). The CDR3: CSARDHIRGDQFF. In DNA form, the CDR3 reads TGCAGTGCTAGAGATCATATTCGGGGGGATCAATTCTTC.

In DNA form, the CDR3 reads TGCAGTGCGCGAGGAGTCTTCTACAATGAGCAGTTCTTC. It codes for CSARGVFYNEQFF. The chain uses TRBV20-1 and TRBJ2-1; D unresolved. With 6 bases removed from V and 3 bases from J, the gap between germline ends came to 12 bases. This CDR3 is 13 amino acids long. CDR1 and CDR2 from the germline V gene are DFQATT and SNEGSKA (reference sequence).

The gene calls are TRBV7-9 and TRBJ1-5, with TRBD1 identical over 10 bases. Germline V gives CDR1 SEHNR, CDR2 FQNEAQ (reference sequence). The CDR3 is made up of 16 amino acids. V shed 4 bases and J 5 bases; nucleotides not matched to a gene: 8. The CDR3 protein is CASSSWTGGLDQPQHF. The CDR3 region has the DNA TGTGCCAGCAGCTCCTGGACAGGGGGATTAGATCAGCCCCAGCATTTT.

The chain couples TRBV18 to TRBJ1-1; 10 nucleotides match TRBD1. The germline CDR1 and CDR2 sequences are KGHSH and LQKENI. CDR3 length: 16 amino acids. After removal of 2 bases from V and 5 bases from J, the junction contained 8 bases not matched to a gene. The CDR3 sequence is CASSPADRGVGTEAFF. CDR3 DNA sequence: TGTGCCAGCTCACCAGCGGACAGGGGGGTGGGGACTGAAGCTTTCTTT.

A few counts support this clonotype. J is TRBJ1-1 and V is TRBV19; D is unresolved. Germline assignment: CDR1 LNHDA and CDR2 SQIVND (reference sequence). V lost 1 base, J lost 6 bases, and 12 bases lay in between. The CDR3 totals 14 residues. As DNA, the CDR3 is TGTGCCAGTAGTATAGGAGGAGTTGGCGCTGAAGCTTTCTTT. Encoded protein: CASSIGGVGAEAFF.

CDR3 region: CASSSQDQTGELFF. CDR3 in DNA: TGTGCCAGCAGCTCCCAGGACCAAACCGGGGAGCTGTTTTTT. V gene TRBV11-1 combines with J gene TRBJ2-2; unclear D gene. The CDR3 is 14 residues long. Trimming removed 4 bases from V and 5 bases from J, with 11 bases in between. Per the germline V gene, CDR1 is SGHAT and CDR2 is FQDESV (reference sequence).